This T cell receptor beta chain was observed in a study of T-cell reconstitution after alpha-beta-depleted transplantation in children. Study-level results: Recipient T cells and thymic progenitors that survived were the source of the high TCRbeta diversity seen at day 60 in some patients. By one year post-transplant, T-cell counts and diversity largely arose from T cells that were newly produced. Several hundred rapidly expanded clones from non-depleted graft cells reportedly supplied alpha-beta T cells about two months post-transplant.

Preparing the TCRbeta library involved the use of unique molecular identifiers. Using its own MiXCR run on the PCR reads, TCRdb lists one record per CDR3 protein. The sample contains about 130,000 distinct CDR3 sequences, about 9.5% of which appear only once. This clonotype was counted only a few times. Its antigen is not identified. This receptor was obtained from a girl under three years old who had a stem cell transplant for combined immunodeficiency, so the T cells may come from the graft donor. Source: PBMCs, mostly from graft donor cells, taken 180 days after TCRalphabeta/CD19-depleted stem cell transplant.

CDR3 amino acids: CASSYSNGPGAQYF. The DNA for the CDR3 is TGTGCCAGCAGTTACTCGAACGGTCCGGGGGCCCAGTACTTC. V usage is TRBV6-5 and J usage is TRBJ2-5, with D maybe TRBD2 (6 bases). Per germline, CDR1 MNHEY and CDR2 SVGAGI. This CDR3 has 14 amino acids. The V end was cut by 0 bases, the J end by 9 bases, with 14 bases between.